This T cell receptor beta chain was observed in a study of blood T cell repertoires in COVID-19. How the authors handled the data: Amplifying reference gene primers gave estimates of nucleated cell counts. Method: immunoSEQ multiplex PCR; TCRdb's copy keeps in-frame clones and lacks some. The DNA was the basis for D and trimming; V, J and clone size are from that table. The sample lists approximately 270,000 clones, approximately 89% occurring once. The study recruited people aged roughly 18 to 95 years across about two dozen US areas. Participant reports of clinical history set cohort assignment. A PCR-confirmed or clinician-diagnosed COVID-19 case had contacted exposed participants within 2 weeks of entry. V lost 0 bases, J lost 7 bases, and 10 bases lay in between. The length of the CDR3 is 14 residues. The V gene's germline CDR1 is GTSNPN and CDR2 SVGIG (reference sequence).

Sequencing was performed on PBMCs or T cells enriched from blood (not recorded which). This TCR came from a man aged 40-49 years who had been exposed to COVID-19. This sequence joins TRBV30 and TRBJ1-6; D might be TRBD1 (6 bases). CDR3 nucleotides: TGTGCCTGGAGTGTGCTGCAGGGGAATTCACCCCTCCACTTT. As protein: CAWSVLQGNSPLHF.